These 26 T cell receptor beta chains came from one sample sequenced in a study of blood T cell repertoires in COVID-19. The protocol was immunoSEQ multiplex PCR, while the TCRdb copy is restricted to in-frame clones and leaves out a portion. The sample holds approximately 250,000 clones, about 80% seen once. Sequenced input: peripheral blood. The receptors originated from a human donor in a cohort sampled during active COVID-19.

The rearrangement uses TRBV5-5 and TRBJ1-2, with D tentatively TRBD1 (6 bases). The CDR3 has 15 amino acids. Between the trimmed V and J ends, which lost 4 bases and 1 base, there was a span of 14 bases. Per germline, CDR1 SGHKS and CDR2 YYEKEE (reference sequence). The CDR3 reads CASSTEDRFNYGYTF. Here the CDR3 DNA reads TGTGCCAGCAGCACGGAGGACAGATTTAACTATGGCTACACCTTC.

V is TRBV3-1 (or the pseudogene TRBV3-2) and J is TRBJ2-1; TRBD2 is a possible D gene (5 bases). This CDR3 spans 13 amino acids. Germline lookup yields CDR1 LGHDT and CDR2 YNNKEL (reference sequence). Trimming removed 1 base at V and 9 bases at J, with 10 bases between. CDR3 bases: TGTGCCAGCAGCCAAGCCCGACTATCTGAGCAGTTCTTC. As protein: CASSQARLSEQFF.

The chain employs TRBV5-4 and TRBJ2-1, with a possible D match to TRBD2 (6 bases). Trimming removed 4 bases at V and 7 bases at J, with 18 bases between. Germline CDR1 reads SGHNT; CDR2 reads YYREEE (reference sequence). The CDR3 runs 15 residues. CDR3 residues: CASSPQMAGRNEQFF. CDR3 nucleotide sequence: TGTGCCAGCAGCCCCCAGATGGCGGGGCGTAATGAGCAGTTCTTC.

The genes are TRBV24-1 and TRBJ1-1; TRBD1 matches 8 bases. The CDR3 contains 12 residues. The V gene's germline CDR1 is KGHDR and CDR2 SFDVKD. The ends lost 7 bases at V and 6 bases at J; junction bases unmatched: 3. The CDR3 region is CATRDRGPEAFF. The CDR3 region has the DNA TGTGCCACCAGAGACAGGGGCCCTGAAGCTTTCTTT.

The rearrangement links TRBV6-1 to TRBJ2-2, with 9 bases lining up with TRBD1. With 4 bases clipped from V and 3 bases from J, the junction kept 18 bases outside the gene matches. This CDR3 region has 20 residues. Germline-derived CDR1 and CDR2 are MNHNS and SASEGT. The CDR3 coding sequence is TGTGCCAGCAGTGGAACCGGGACAGGGTTTCTCGGACGGGACACCGGGGAGCTGTTTTTT. The encoded protein is CASSGTGTGFLGRDTGELFF.

The CDR3 spells CASSPQRGFAPYNEQFF. Here the CDR3 DNA reads TGTGCCAGCAGTCCACAACGCGGGTTCGCCCCTTACAATGAGCAGTTCTTC. The chain uses TRBV28 and TRBJ2-1; weak D call: TRBD2 (5 bases). Germline CDR1 is MDHEN and CDR2 is SYDVKM. Trimming shortened V by 5 bases and J by 4 bases, and 21 bases separated the two germline ends. This CDR3 comprises 17 residues.

The rearrangement links TRBV18 to TRBJ2-7; TRBD2 aligns across 7 bases. The CDR3 loop spans 17 amino acids. The J segment lost 0 bases and the V segment lost 5 bases, leaving 13 bases of the junction unmatched. CDR1 is KGHSH, CDR2 LQKENI, per germline. CDR3 DNA: TGTGCCAGCTCAGCACTTCGCGGACGGGGGGTCTCCTACGAGCAGTACTTC. This codes for CASSALRGRGVSYEQYF.

The chain joins TRBV7-9 to TRBJ2-5; 8 positions agree with TRBD1. The CDR3 loop spans 14 amino acids. Germline CDR1 SEHNR, CDR2 FQNEAQ (reference sequence). V lost 5 bases, J lost 3 bases, and 5 bases stayed unmatched. CDR3 DNA sequence: TGTGCCAGCAGCCTAGACAGGGGAGAAGAGACCCAGTACTTC. Its protein is CASSLDRGEETQYF.

This sequence joins TRBV6-2 or TRBV6-3 and TRBJ1-1; no firm D call. V was pared by 2 bases and J by 6 bases, with 10 bases between. The length of the CDR3 is 13 residues. Germline lookup yields CDR1 MNHEY and CDR2 SVGEGT. CDR3 DNA: TGTGCCAGCAGTTACGGCCGTAATTCTGAAGCTTTCTTT. Translated: CASSYGRNSEAFF.

J is TRBJ2-1 and V is TRBV19; TRBD1 agrees at 9 bases. Germline V gene lookup returns CDR1 LNHDA and CDR2 SQIVND (reference sequence). Germline trimming cut 10 bases from V and 7 bases from J; bases unmatched to any gene: 11. The CDR3 covers 14 residues. The CDR3 spells CATHEQGAGNEQFF. The CDR3 nucleotides are TGTGCCACTCATGAACAGGGGGCGGGAAATGAGCAGTTCTTC.

V is TRBV10-2 and J is TRBJ2-7, with TRBD2 as a possible D gene (5 bases). This CDR3 contains 14 residues. Per germline, CDR1 WSHSY and CDR2 SAAADI. V gave up 1 base and J gave up 2 bases, with 9 bases separating them. For the CDR3, the DNA is TGCGCCAGCAGTGAGTTGGCAGCGGCCTACGAGCAGTACTTC. Encoded protein: CASSELAAAYEQYF.

CDR3 protein: CASSKETNTGELFF. CDR3 bases: TGTGCCAGCAGCAAAGAAACTAACACCGGGGAGCTGTTTTTT. V and J are TRBV6-4 and TRBJ2-2, with D unclear. Germline values: CDR1 MRHNA, CDR2 SNTAGT. The length of the CDR3 is 14 residues. V was cut by 6 bases and J by 2 bases, with 10 bases left in between.

The V call is TRBV6-2 or TRBV6-3, the J call TRBJ2-7; possible D gene TRBD2, 5 bases. CDR1 and CDR2 from the germline V gene are MNHEY and SVGEGT. The CDR3 length is 15 residues. Trimming took off 2 bases at V and 5 bases at J, with 16 bases between the two ends. CDR3 amino acids: CASSYLEPGINEQYF. The CDR3 DNA reads as TGTGCCAGCAGTTACCTCGAACCGGGGATCAACGAGCAGTACTTC.

The gene calls are TRBV21-1 and TRBJ1-1. TRBV21-1 is listed as a pseudogene. The CDR3 extends over 16 amino acids. In DNA, the CDR3 is TGTGCCAGCAGCAAAGTCTTGTCGGAGGGGAACACTGAAGCTTTCTTT. Its translation is CASSKVLSEGNTEAFF.

This chain joins TRBV5-8 and TRBJ2-7; D is perhaps TRBD1 (5 bases). The V end lost 0 bases, the J end lost 3 bases, and 7 bases lay between the germline ends. The CDR3 runs to 13 residues. Germline assignment: CDR1 SGHTS and CDR2 YDEGEE. The chain's CDR3 is CASSLVRGYEQYF. The CDR3 DNA reads TGTGCCAGCAGCTTGGTTAGGGGCTACGAGCAGTACTTC. The whole variable domain, filled in from reference TRBV5-8 and TRBJ2-7, reads EAGVTQSPTHLIKTRGQQATLRCSPISGHTSVYWYQQALGLGLQFLLWYDEGEERNRGNFPPRFSGRQFPNYSSELNVNALELEDSALYLCASSLVRGYEQYFGPGTRLTVT.

This clone was recorded many times. Mismatch with germline at one junction end may stem from a read error. The genes are TRBV24-1 and TRBJ1-5; D is undetermined. Looked up from germline, CDR1 is KGHDR and CDR2 is SFDVKD. This CDR3 is built from 15 residues. The CDR3 DNA reads as TGTGCCACCAGTGACGGAGGGAATAGCGATCAGCCCCAGCATTTT. Translation gives CATSDGGNSDQPQHF.

This chain connects TRBV6-1 to TRBJ2-7; TRBD1 matches 11 bases. Germline V gene sequence: CDR1 MNHNS, CDR2 SASEGT. The CDR3 runs 16 residues. V lost 4 bases to trimming and J lost 2 bases; unmatched junction nucleotides: 7. Here the CDR3 reads CASSVLRDRGTYEQYF. The CDR3, as DNA: TGTGCCAGCAGTGTTCTCCGGGACAGGGGGACCTACGAGCAGTACTTC.

The chain carries TRBV11-2 and TRBJ2-1; 7 positions agree with TRBD2. Losses at the gene ends were 1 base for V and 8 bases for J; bases not matched to a gene: 5. CDR1 SGHAT and CDR2 FQNNGV come from the germline V gene. This CDR3 has 14 amino acids. The CDR3 nucleotides are TGTGCCAGCAGCTTAGTCATTAGCGGGCATGAGCAGTTCTTC. Translating it yields CASSLVISGHEQFF. Supplemented by reference TRBV11-2 and TRBJ2-1, the full variable domain reads EAGVAQSPRYKIIEKRQSVAFWCNPISGHATLYWYQQILGQGPKLLIQFQNNGVVDDSQLPKDRFSAERLKGVDSTLKIQPAKLEDSAVYLCASSLVISGHEQFFGPGTRLTVL.

The chain combines TRBV7-2 with TRBJ2-5; 10 positions match TRBD2. Germline V CDR1 and CDR2: SGHTA, FQGNSA. The CDR3 runs 16 residues. The J segment lost 7 bases and the V segment lost 1 base, leaving 9 bases of the junction unmatched. In DNA form, the CDR3 reads TGTGCCAGCAGCTTAGACCCTTTAGCGGGGGGCGGGACCCAGTACTTC. As protein: CASSLDPLAGGGTQYF.

V and J are TRBV7-9 and TRBJ1-6; 7 nucleotides line up with TRBD1. Germline V CDR1 and CDR2: SEHNR, FQNEAQ (reference sequence). The junction had 9 bases not matched to a gene; V was cut back by 5 bases and J by 2 bases. The CDR3 totals 17 residues. The CDR3 sequence is CASSQRGRGAYNSPLHF. The CDR3, as DNA: TGTGCCAGCAGCCAGAGGGGCAGGGGGGCCTATAATTCACCCCTCCACTTT.

The V gene is TRBV9, the J gene TRBJ1-1; 8 bases are a match to TRBD1. The V and J ends lost 4 bases and 1 base, in that order; junction bases with no gene match: 3. The CDR3 spans 14 residues. Germline CDR1 and CDR2: SGDLS and YYNGEE. DNA of the CDR3: TGTGCCAGCAGCCCAGGGACAGGGAACACTGAAGCTTTCTTT. Translated, it gives CASSPGTGNTEAFF.

V and J are TRBV6-2 or TRBV6-3 and TRBJ1-2; 10 nucleotides line up with TRBD1. The trim removed 0 bases at V and 6 bases at J, leaving 7 bases unmatched. The germline gives CDR1 MNHEY, CDR2 SVGEGT. CDR3 length equals 16 residues. The CDR3 coding sequence is TGTGCCAGCAGTTACTCTCCGGGACAGGGGCGGAATGGCTACACCTTC. Translating gives CASSYSPGQGRNGYTF.

The chain recombines TRBV5-1 with TRBJ2-7; D is undetermined. Germline loops: CDR1 SGHRS, CDR2 YFSETQ. Trimming stripped 4 bases from V and 6 bases from J, with 14 bases between. This CDR3 contains 13 residues. This CDR3 reads CASSNPGGSEQYF. DNA of the CDR3: TGCGCCAGCAGCAACCCTGGCGGTAGCGAGCAGTACTTC.

This clone was counted a few times. The gene calls are TRBV2 and TRBJ2-7; D is perhaps TRBD1 (6 bases). V was pared by 5 bases and J by 8 bases, with 10 bases between. Germline CDR1 reads SNHLY; CDR2 reads FYNNEI. The CDR3 length is 11 residues. The CDR3 region is CASSSGQKQYF. Here the CDR3 DNA reads TGTGCCAGCAGTTCCGGACAGAAGCAGTACTTC.

The chain has TRBV6-5 and TRBJ1-1, with D perhaps matching TRBD1 (6 bases). From germline, CDR1 is MNHEY and CDR2 SVGAGI. Trimming removed 8 bases from V and 5 bases from J, with 12 bases in between. This CDR3 is built from 12 residues. The CDR3 loop is CASRDTVTEAFF. CDR3 coding DNA: TGTGCCAGCCGGGACACTGTGACTGAAGCTTTCTTT.

The chain recombines TRBV18 with TRBJ2-7; 8 bases fit TRBD2. The V gene's germline CDR1 is KGHSH and CDR2 LQKENI. V lost 0 bases, J lost 3 bases, and 4 bases stayed unmatched. CDR3 length equals 15 residues. CDR3 DNA: TGTGCCAGCTCACCACCCGGGGGGGGGAGCTACGAGCAGTACTTC. It codes for CASSPPGGGSYEQYF.